This T cell receptor beta chain appears in the sequencing data of a study of T cell changes during pregnancy in multiple sclerosis. V dropped 1 base and J dropped 6; count of bases not matched to a gene: 13. CDR1 and CDR2 (germline): GTSNPN, SVGIG (reference sequence). The CDR3 has 16 amino acids. Sequenced by immunoSEQ multiplex PCR; TCRdb stores in-frame clones only, minus some. The sample holds around 60,000 clones, roughly 92% seen once. This clonotype was obtained from a female donor with multiple sclerosis, enrolled in a pregnancy study. The chain carries TRBV30 and TRBJ2-3; 7 bases are shared with TRBD1. Sequences were derived from peripheral blood, sampled in the second trimester of pregnancy. CDR3 region: CAWSGDPGQSWDTQYF. The CDR3 DNA reads as TGTGCCTGGAGTGGGGATCCGGGACAGAGTTGGGATACGCAGTATTTT.